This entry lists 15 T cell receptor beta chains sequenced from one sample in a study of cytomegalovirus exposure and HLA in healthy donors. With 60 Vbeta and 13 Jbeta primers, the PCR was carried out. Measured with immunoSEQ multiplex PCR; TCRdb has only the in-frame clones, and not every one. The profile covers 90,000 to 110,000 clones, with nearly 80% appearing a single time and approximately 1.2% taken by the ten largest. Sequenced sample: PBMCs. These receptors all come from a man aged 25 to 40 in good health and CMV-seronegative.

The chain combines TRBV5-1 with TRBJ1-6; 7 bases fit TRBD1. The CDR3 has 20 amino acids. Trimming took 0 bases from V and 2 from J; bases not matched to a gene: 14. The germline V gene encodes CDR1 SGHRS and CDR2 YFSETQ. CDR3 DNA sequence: TGCGCCAGCAGCTTGGAAGGGGGCTGGTGTATGTCTCCCTATAATTCACCCCTCCACTTT. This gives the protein CASSLEGGWCMSPYNSPLHF.

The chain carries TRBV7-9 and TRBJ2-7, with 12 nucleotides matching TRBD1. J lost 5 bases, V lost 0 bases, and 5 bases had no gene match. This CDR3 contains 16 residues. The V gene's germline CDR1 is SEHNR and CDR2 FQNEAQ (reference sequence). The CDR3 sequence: CASSLAPGTGGHEQYF. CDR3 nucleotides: TGTGCCAGCAGCTTAGCCCCCGGGACAGGGGGCCACGAGCAGTACTTC.

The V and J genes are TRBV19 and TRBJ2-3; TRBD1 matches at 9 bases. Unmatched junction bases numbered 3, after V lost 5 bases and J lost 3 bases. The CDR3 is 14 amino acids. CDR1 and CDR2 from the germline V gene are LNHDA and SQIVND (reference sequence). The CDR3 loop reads CASSDRGGTDTQYF. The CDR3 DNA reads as TGTGCCAGTAGTGACAGGGGGGGAACAGATACGCAGTATTTT. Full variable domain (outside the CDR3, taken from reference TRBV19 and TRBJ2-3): DGGITQSPKYLFRKEGQNVTLSCEQNLNHDAMYWYRQDPGQGLRLIYYSQIVNDFQKGDIAEGYSVSREKKESFPLTVTSAQKNPTAFYLCASSDRGGTDTQYFGPGTRLTVL.

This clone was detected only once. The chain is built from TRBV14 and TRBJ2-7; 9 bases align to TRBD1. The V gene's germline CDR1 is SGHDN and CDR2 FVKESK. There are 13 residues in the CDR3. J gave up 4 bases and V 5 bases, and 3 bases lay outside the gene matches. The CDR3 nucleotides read TGTGCCAGCAGCGAGGGACAGGGTTACGAGCAGTACTTC. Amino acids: CASSEGQGYEQYF.

CDR3 sequence reads: CASSLVAVTGANVLTF. Here the CDR3 DNA reads TGCGCCAGCAGCTTGGTGGCAGTTACTGGGGCCAACGTCCTGACTTTC. The chain uses TRBV5-1 and TRBJ2-6; no definite D call. The CDR3 spans 16 residues. Germline CDR1 and CDR2: SGHRS and YFSETQ. With 0 bases removed from V and 2 bases from J, the gap between germline ends came to 9 bases.

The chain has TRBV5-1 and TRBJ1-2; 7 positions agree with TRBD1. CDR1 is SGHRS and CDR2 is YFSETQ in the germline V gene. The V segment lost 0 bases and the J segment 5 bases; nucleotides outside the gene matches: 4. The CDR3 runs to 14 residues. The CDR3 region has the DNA TGCGCCAGCAGCTTGGCCGGGACAGAGTATGGCTACACCTTC. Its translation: CASSLAGTEYGYTF.

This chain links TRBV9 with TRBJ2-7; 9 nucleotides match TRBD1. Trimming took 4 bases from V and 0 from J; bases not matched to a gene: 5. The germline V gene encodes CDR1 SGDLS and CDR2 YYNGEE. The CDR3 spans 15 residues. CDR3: CASSLGQGSSYEQYF. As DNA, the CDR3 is TGTGCCAGCAGCCTCGGACAGGGGAGCTCCTACGAGCAGTACTTC.

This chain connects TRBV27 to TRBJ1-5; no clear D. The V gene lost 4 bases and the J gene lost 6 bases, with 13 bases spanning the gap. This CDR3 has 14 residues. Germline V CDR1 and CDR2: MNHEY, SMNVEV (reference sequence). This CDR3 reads CASSWGTEGQPQHF. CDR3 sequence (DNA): TGTGCCAGCAGTTGGGGAACGGAGGGTCAGCCCCAGCATTTT.

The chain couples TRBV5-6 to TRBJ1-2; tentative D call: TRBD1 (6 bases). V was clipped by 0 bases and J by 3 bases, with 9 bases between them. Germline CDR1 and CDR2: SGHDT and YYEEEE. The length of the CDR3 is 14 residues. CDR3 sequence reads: CASSLEGGYYGYTF. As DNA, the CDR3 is TGTGCCAGCAGCTTGGAGGGGGGGTACTATGGCTACACCTTC. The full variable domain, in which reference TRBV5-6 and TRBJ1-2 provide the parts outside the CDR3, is DAGVTQSPTHLIKTRGQQVTLRCSPKSGHDTVSWYQQALGQGPQFIFQYYEEEERQRGNFPDRFSGHQFPNYSSELNVNALLLGDSALYLCASSLEGGYYGYTFGSGTRLTVV.

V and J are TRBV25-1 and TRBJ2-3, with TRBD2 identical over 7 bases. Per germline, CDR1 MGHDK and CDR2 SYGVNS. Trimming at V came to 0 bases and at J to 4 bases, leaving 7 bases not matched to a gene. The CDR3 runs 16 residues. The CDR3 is CASSEYRGDGADTQYF. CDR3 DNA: TGTGCCAGCAGTGAATATCGGGGGGACGGGGCAGATACGCAGTATTTT.

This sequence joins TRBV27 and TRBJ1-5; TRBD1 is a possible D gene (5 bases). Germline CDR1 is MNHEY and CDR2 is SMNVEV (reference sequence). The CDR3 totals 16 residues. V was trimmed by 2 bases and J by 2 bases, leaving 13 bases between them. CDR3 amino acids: CASSLRLETGNQPQHF. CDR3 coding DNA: TGTGCCAGCAGTTTACGGCTTGAGACAGGCAATCAGCCCCAGCATTTT.

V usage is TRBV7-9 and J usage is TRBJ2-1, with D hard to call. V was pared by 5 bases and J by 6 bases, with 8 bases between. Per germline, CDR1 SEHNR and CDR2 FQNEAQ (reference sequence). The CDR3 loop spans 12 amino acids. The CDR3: CASSARVNEQFF. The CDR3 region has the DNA TGTGCCAGCAGCGCTCGGGTCAATGAGCAGTTCTTC.

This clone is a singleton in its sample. In nucleotides, the CDR3 is TGTGCCAGCAGCGGGGAGGACACCGGGGAGCTGTTTTTT. This gives the protein CASSGEDTGELFF. This chain connects TRBV5-6 to TRBJ2-2; D is perhaps TRBD2 (6 bases). Germline-derived CDR1 and CDR2 are SGHDT and YYEEEE. The CDR3 extends over 13 amino acids. V was pared by 4 bases and J by 3 bases, with 7 bases between.

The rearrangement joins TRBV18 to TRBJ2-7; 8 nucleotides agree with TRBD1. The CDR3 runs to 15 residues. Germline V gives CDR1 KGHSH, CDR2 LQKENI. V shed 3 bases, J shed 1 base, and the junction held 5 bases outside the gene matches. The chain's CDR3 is CASSPPGQVSYEQYF. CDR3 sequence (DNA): TGTGCCAGCTCACCCCCGGGACAGGTATCCTACGAGCAGTACTTC.

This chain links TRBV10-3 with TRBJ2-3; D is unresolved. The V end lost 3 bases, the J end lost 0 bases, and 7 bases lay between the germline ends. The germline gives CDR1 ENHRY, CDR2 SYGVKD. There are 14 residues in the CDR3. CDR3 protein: CAISDWASTDTQYF. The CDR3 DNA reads TGTGCCATCAGTGATTGGGCTAGCACAGATACGCAGTATTTT.